Listed below are T cell receptor beta chains from one sample, sequenced in a study of T cell responses to AZD1222 COVID-19 vaccine. The assay was immunoSEQ multiplex PCR, and TCRdb's table has in-frame clones only and misses some. The table shows around 120,000 clones, with around 93% occurring only once. Sequencing was performed on peripheral blood, taken on day 0 of AZD1222 vaccination. Receptors originate from an adult in good health. CDR3s include the opening cysteine and the closing phenylalanine or tryptophan.

TRBJ1-2,TRBV19,CASSLQGVRGYTF
TRBJ2-6,TRBV5-4,CASRAGGQVLTGANVLTF
TRBJ1-2,TRBV3-1/TRBV3-2,CASSRTGGHGYTF
TRBJ1-1,TRBV12-3/TRBV12-4,CASSLGGNTEAFF
TRBJ1-1,TRBV3-1/TRBV3-2,CASSHLGRANTEAFF
TRBJ1-5,TRBV7-9,CASSWSMAGGDQPQHF
TRBJ2-5,TRBV5-1,CASSLTVREETQYF
TRBJ2-5,TRBV6-2/TRBV6-3,CASSSNTGGRMAQYF
TRBJ1-4,TRBV15,CATSRDRDRGGEKLFF
TRBJ1-6,TRBV5-4,CASRPGGYNSPLHF
TRBJ1-1,TRBV7-2,CASSSQGGRAFF
TRBJ1-2,TRBV7-9,CASSGGTGEEDGYTF
TRBJ1-5,TRBV19,CASRQEVGQPQHF
TRBJ1-5,TRBV4-3,CASSQDRGAGQPQHF
TRBJ1-2,TRBV11-2,CASSLGPPGATSNYGYTF
TRBJ1-2,TRBV27,CASSTGTGNYGYTF
TRBJ1-3,TRBV7-2,CASSLNYRGGKAGNTIYF
TRBJ1-2,TRBV19,CASTFGTGGAYGYTF
TRBJ2-1,TRBV6-6,CASSYRGDYNEQFF
TRBJ2-3,TRBV19,CASSMKAGGTDTQYF
TRBJ2-4,TRBV6-1,CASSEHSLAKNIQYF
TRBJ2-7,TRBV7-8,CASSLGPVTVGTYEQYF
TRBJ1-2,TRBV10-3,CAISGREIYGYTF
TRBJ2-1,TRBV6-5,CASSPGISYNEQFF
TRBJ2-4,TRBV9,CASSGTDKNIQYF
TRBJ2-1,TRBV2,CASSDHPYNEQFF
TRBJ1-1,TRBV28,CASSPRGGDTEAFF
TRBJ2-1,TRBV5-1,CASRVTGTSATNEQFF
TRBJ2-3,TRBV6-2/TRBV6-3,CASSYFGYHTDTQYF
TRBJ1-6,TRBV4-1,CASSQEGENSPLHF
TRBJ1-1,TRBV6-2/TRBV6-3,CASSVRPLGGEAFF
TRBJ2-1,TRBV30,CAWSPKGLNYNEQFF
TRBJ1-1,TRBV6-4,CASSLAVNTEAFF
TRBJ1-1,TRBV6-1,CASSEVRNTEAFF
TRBJ1-2,TRBV7-2,CASSLDGVYGYTF
TRBJ1-4,TRBV4-1,CASSQNTNEKLFF
TRBJ2-3,TRBV5-1,CASSSPIGPSTDTQYF
TRBJ2-3,TRBV19,CASSIPPDPGRQLDTQYF
TRBJ2-7,TRBV7-6,CASSLDPTRAIYEQYF
TRBJ1-3,TRBV28,CASSFPPGKGGNTIYF
TRBJ2-5,TRBV18,CASSPPESPRETQYF
TRBJ1-1,TRBV7-2,CASSTRDRNYNLNTEAFF
TRBJ1-2,TRBV12-3/TRBV12-4,CASSLSGLGYTF
TRBJ2-5,TRBV7-9,CASGSAGDQETQYF
TRBJ2-3,TRBV4-1,CASREGLVRGDTQYF
TRBJ2-5,TRBV5-6,CASSQAGRYQETQYF
TRBJ2-7,TRBV10-3,CAISESGTGSYEQYF
TRBJ2-7,TRBV9,CASSVAQGEPYEQYF
TRBJ1-1,TRBV7-2,CASSLASWSMNTEAFF
TRBJ1-2,TRBV5-1,CASSYVSSLNRGTNYGYTF
TRBJ2-7,TRBV4-1,CASSLFSSGGSPYEQYF
TRBJ2-7,TRBV7-2,CASSHSSGYEQYF
TRBJ1-6,TRBV27,CASRFRGGGVNSPLHF